These 18 T cell receptor beta chains were all obtained from the same sample, sequenced in a study of shared clonotypes between healthy human individuals. Sequencing was performed with immunoSEQ multiplex PCR; in TCRdb, only in-frame clones are kept and a portion is missing. The top ten hold over 1.5% of the sample, which has about 2.1 million clones, 85% to 95% seen once. Naivety among CD8 cells was defined by CD45RO negativity and positive CCR7 selection, thereby excluding terminally differentiated effector memory CD45RA+ cells. What was sequenced was naive CD8+ T cells from PBMCs. The receptors were gathered from a man younger than 30 in good health. Some clones in this sample may be carry-over from other donors' samples.

This rearrangement joins TRBV18 to TRBJ2-1; TRBD2 matches at 15 bases. J lost 5 bases, V lost 4 bases, and 6 bases had no gene match. Germline lookup yields CDR1 KGHSH and CDR2 LQKENI. This CDR3 region has 17 residues. CDR3 sequence: CASSRTSGRGPNNEQFF. The CDR3 region has the DNA TGTGCCAGCTCACGGACTAGCGGGAGGGGTCCAAACAATGAGCAGTTCTTC.

The chain joins TRBV28 to TRBJ1-1, with D unresolved. The CDR3 is 15 residues long. V lost 1 base to trimming and J lost 4 bases, with 13 bases between them. The germline V gene encodes CDR1 MDHEN and CDR2 SYDVKM. For the CDR3, the DNA is TGTGCCAGCAGTTTATTGCTCAATAAAGGCACTGAAGCTTTCTTT. Amino acids: CASSLLLNKGTEAFF.

This clone turned up a few times. The chain is built from TRBV5-3 and TRBJ1-1, with 7 bases identical to TRBD1. TRBV5-3 is annotated as an ORF whose role is uncertain. The V and J ends lost 4 bases and 3 bases, in that order; junction bases with no gene match: 6. CDR3 size: 14 residues. This CDR3 is CARSPWDRDTEAFF. For the CDR3, the DNA is TGTGCCAGAAGCCCTTGGGACAGAGACACTGAAGCTTTCTTT.

Here the CDR3 reads CSVVLGTGELFF. For the CDR3, the DNA is TGCAGCGTCGTACTAGGCACCGGGGAGCTGTTTTTT. This sequence joins TRBV29-1 and TRBJ2-2; perhaps TRBD2 as D (5 bases). The V end lost 6 bases, the J end lost 4 bases, and 9 bases lay between the germline ends. CDR3 length: 12 amino acids. Germline assignment: CDR1 SQVTM and CDR2 ANQGSEA.

This chain links TRBV5-1 with TRBJ2-1, with 11 bases aligning to TRBD1. Per germline, CDR1 SGHRS and CDR2 YFSETQ. The CDR3 runs 16 residues. The junction had 9 bases not matched to a gene; V was cut back by 2 bases and J by 8 bases. CDR3 bases: TGCGCCAGCAGCTTCATCGGACAGGGGGCGAACGATGAGCAGTTCTTC. Residues: CASSFIGQGANDEQFF.

The chain combines TRBV9 with TRBJ1-1; D call uncertain. Germline V gene lookup returns CDR1 SGDLS and CDR2 YYNGEE. This CDR3 has 13 residues. Trimming cost V 7 bases and J 4 bases, with 14 bases left between them. This chain's CDR3 is CASGLWEGTEAFF. CDR3 nucleotides: TGTGCCAGCGGATTATGGGAGGGCACTGAAGCTTTCTTT.

J is TRBJ2-3 and V is TRBV19; D is unresolved. From germline, CDR1 is LNHDA and CDR2 SQIVND (reference sequence). V lost 5 bases and J 6 bases, leaving 12 bases between the germline ends. The CDR3 has 13 amino acids. In DNA form, the CDR3 reads TGTGCCAGTAGTCCGTACAGTTTGGATACGCAGTATTTT. It is translated as CASSPYSLDTQYF.

The chain combines TRBV29-1 with TRBJ1-3; tentative D call: TRBD1 (5 bases). CDR3 length equals 13 residues. Germline loops: CDR1 SQVTM, CDR2 ANQGSEA. The V and J ends lost 6 bases and 3 bases respectively, with 12 bases between them. The CDR3 spells CSVWDDRGNTIYF. The DNA of the CDR3 is TGCAGCGTGTGGGACGACCGTGGAAACACCATATATTTT.

The J gene is TRBJ2-5, the V gene TRBV6-5; 8 nucleotides agree with TRBD1. The DNA end is a closer match to TRBJ2-7, so the J assignment may be wrong. Germline CDR1 is MNHEY and CDR2 is SVGAGI. The CDR3 is made up of 14 amino acids. Here the CDR3 reads CASSYGTGPYEQYF. In nucleotides, the CDR3 is TGTGCCAGCAGTTACGGGACAGGCCCCTACGAGCAGTACTTC.

The CDR3 DNA sequence: TGTGCCAGCAGCCCCTCCGTCTACGAGCAGTACTTC. This gives the protein CASSPSVYEQYF. The chain has TRBV6-5 and TRBJ2-7; no firm D call. V was trimmed by 6 bases and J by 3 bases, leaving 9 bases between them. Germline V gene lookup returns CDR1 MNHEY and CDR2 SVGAGI. The CDR3 has 12 amino acids.

The rearrangement uses TRBV27 and TRBJ2-7, with a tentative D call TRBD2 (6 bases). CDR3 length: 17 residues. The V gene lost 3 bases and the J gene lost 0 bases, with 18 bases spanning the gap. Per the germline V gene, CDR1 is MNHEY and CDR2 is SMNVEV (reference sequence). This CDR3 is CASSFLRGAESSYEQYF. The CDR3 DNA reads TGTGCCAGCAGTTTCCTGCGGGGAGCGGAGAGCTCCTACGAGCAGTACTTC.

As to this clone: Other DNA sequences in the sample encode the same CDR3. The chain has TRBV18 and TRBJ2-7, with D unresolved. V was shortened by 4 bases and J by 3 bases, with 4 bases between the two germline ends. This CDR3 comprises 11 residues. Germline V CDR1 and CDR2: KGHSH, LQKENI. The chain's CDR3 is CASSLSYEQYF. The CDR3 coding sequence is TGTGCCAGCTCACTCAGCTACGAGCAGTACTTC.

The V and J genes are TRBV6-1 and TRBJ2-3, with D perhaps matching TRBD2 (6 bases). Looked up from germline, CDR1 is MNHNS and CDR2 is SASEGT. V lost 4 bases and J lost 2, with 13 bases in between. This CDR3 contains 15 residues. CDR3 amino acids: CASSGLVGATDTQYF. The CDR3 nucleotides are TGTGCCAGCAGTGGACTAGTGGGAGCCACAGATACGCAGTATTTT.

The chain has TRBV29-1 and TRBJ2-1; D assignment may be TRBD1 or TRBD2 (5 bases each). Trimming took off 4 bases at V and 5 bases at J, with 12 bases between the two ends. CDR1 SQVTM and CDR2 ANQGSEA come from the germline V gene. The CDR3 runs to 13 residues. The chain's CDR3 is CSVAGRDDNEQFF. In DNA form, the CDR3 reads TGCAGCGTTGCGGGCAGGGACGACAATGAGCAGTTCTTC.

This chain links TRBV5-4 with TRBJ1-2; a weak D match, TRBD1 (5 bases). CDR1 and CDR2 (germline): SGHNT, YYREEE (reference sequence). V was shortened by 4 bases and J by 5 bases, with 15 bases between the two germline ends. This CDR3 spans 14 amino acids. DNA of the CDR3: TGTGCCAGCAGCCCCGCGGGAGAGGGGTATGGCTACACCTTC. This translates into CASSPAGEGYGYTF. The entire variable domain, with the rest obtained from reference TRBV5-4 and TRBJ1-2, is as follows: ETGVTQSPTHLIKTRGQQVTLRCSSQSGHNTVSWYQQALGQGPQFIFQYYREEENGRGNFPPRFSGLQFPNYSSELNVNALELDDSALYLCASSPAGEGYGYTFGSGTRLTVV.

V gene TRBV27 combines with J gene TRBJ2-1; TRBD2 matches 10 bases. Trimming cost V 2 bases and J 6 bases; bases outside gene matches: 4. The CDR3 has 15 residues. The germline CDR1 and CDR2 sequences are MNHEY and SMNVEV (reference sequence). The CDR3 here is CASSLLAGVGNEQFF. The CDR3 DNA follows: TGTGCCAGCAGTTTACTAGCGGGAGTAGGCAATGAGCAGTTCTTC.

Here the CDR3 DNA reads TGTGCCAGCAGCTTGGGCCAGGATGAAAAACTGTTTTTT. It yields the protein CASSLGQDEKLFF. The chain links TRBV5-6 to TRBJ1-4, with D uncertain. In germline, CDR1 is SGHDT, CDR2 YYEEEE. CDR3 size: 13 residues. Trimming removed 0 bases at V and 6 bases at J, with 6 bases between.

The chain joins TRBV15 to TRBJ2-4; 10 bases agree with TRBD2. J gave up 3 bases and V 1 base, and 6 bases lay outside the gene matches. This CDR3 is built from 17 residues. Germline CDR1 LNHNV, CDR2 YYDKDF (reference sequence). The CDR3 loop reads CATSRGLAGEGKNIQYF. CDR3 nucleotide sequence: TGTGCCACCAGCAGAGGGCTAGCGGGAGAAGGCAAAAACATTCAGTACTTC.